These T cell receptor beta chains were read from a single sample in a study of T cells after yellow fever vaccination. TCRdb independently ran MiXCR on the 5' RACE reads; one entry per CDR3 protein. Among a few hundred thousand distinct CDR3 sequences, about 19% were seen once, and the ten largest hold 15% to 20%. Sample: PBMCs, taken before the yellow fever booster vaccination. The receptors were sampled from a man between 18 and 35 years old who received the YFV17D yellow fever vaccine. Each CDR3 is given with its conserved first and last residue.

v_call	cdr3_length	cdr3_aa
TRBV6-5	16	CASSYSAAGVPDTQYF
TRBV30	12	CAWGGGAQPQHF
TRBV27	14	CASSRRTGMTEAFF
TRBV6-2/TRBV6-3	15	CASSARDSSYNEQFF
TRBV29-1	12	CSVGSSSNEQYF
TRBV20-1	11	CSPPQADTQYF
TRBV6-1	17	CASSEADQTRFPGELFF
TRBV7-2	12	CASSLMKVEQYF
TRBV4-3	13	CASSPDRESPLHF
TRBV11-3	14	CASSLGEEYNEQFF
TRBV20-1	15	CSAKPGSYSNQPQHF
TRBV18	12	CASSARGPEAFF
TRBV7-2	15	CASSPPPGQYAEQFF
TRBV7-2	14	CASSPGVSGTTFYF
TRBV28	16	CASSPSGARGYNEQFF
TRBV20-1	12	CSAPNQGTEAFF
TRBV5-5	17	CASSLLLAGVVYNEQFF
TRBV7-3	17	CASSSSGVPSSYNEQFF
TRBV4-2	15	CASSRAIGQTDTQYF
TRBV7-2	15	CASSFSGGIDNEQFF
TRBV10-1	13	CASSDATTDTQYF
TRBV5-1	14	CASSQRGGDNEQFF
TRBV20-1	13	CSATGVPQETQYF
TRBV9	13	CASSPTAAGELFF
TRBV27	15	CASSLGTGWIGELFF
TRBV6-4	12	CASSDPFSGYTF
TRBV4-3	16	CASSPQGAVFDTEAFF
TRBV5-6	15	CASSPTPGQIYGYTF
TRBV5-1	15	CASSPGGWRQETQYF
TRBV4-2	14	CASSQDRGQETQYF
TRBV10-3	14	CAISESIIRETQYF
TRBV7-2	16	CASSLVGYSGESPLHF
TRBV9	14	CASSVASGEDTQYF
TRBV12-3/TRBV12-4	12	CASTRTENIQYF
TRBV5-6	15	CASSLEGAVTGELFF
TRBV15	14	CATSRRGGTDTQYF
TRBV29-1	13	CSVEDRGSNEQFF
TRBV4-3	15	CASSQGAVKSYEQYF
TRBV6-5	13	CASSYQNQATQYF
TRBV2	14	CASQELGGTDTQYF
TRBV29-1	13	CTSTAPNTGELFF
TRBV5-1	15	CASSLGESDNSPLHF
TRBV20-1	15	CSASSREDGFNTIYF
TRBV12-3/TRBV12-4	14	CASSPGIRGYEQYF
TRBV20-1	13	CSAREGTAYEQYF